The present T cell receptor (beta chain) was sequenced within a study of cytomegalovirus exposure and HLA in healthy donors (dated by TCRdb to 2016 to 2017). Background for the entire study: A later analysis indicated that the 95 to 150 validation repertoires were generated on the platform also employed for the 600 to 750 repertoires of the first cohort. Besides the first cohort of around 700 subjects, a separate validation cohort made up of over a hundred different subjects was used. To predict cytomegalovirus infection status, the study combined high-throughput TCR immunosequencing, statistical association of individual TCRs with disease status, and machine learning. The study aimed to test whether cataloging public T cell receptors could reveal signatures of past pathogen exposure. Results and caveats for the whole study, not just this receptor: Three of the identified cytomegalovirus-associated TCR beta chains were confirmed in vitro to be specific for cytomegalovirus antigens. Of the cluster scores, around 95% were above 0 in a later analysis, which found that TCRs clustered in the first cohort also tended to co-occur in the approximately 120 validation repertoires. The validation cohort had no HLA typing available for a later analysis, so co-occurrence within that cohort was assessed over all 130 or so repertoires. The study gave a list of 150 to 200 TCR beta chains associated with cytomegalovirus. Across donors, most TCR sequences were observed very rarely, whereas some public TCRs were present in many individuals. In both the original and validation cohorts, the classifier was reported to diagnose cytomegalovirus status with high specificity and sensitivity. The authors suggested that the approach could potentially be extended to other disease states and immunological phenotypes.

Library construction relied on the immunoSEQ multiplex PCR assay. For the original study's pipeline: A statistical classification framework was built for diagnosing cytomegalovirus status from the catalog of TCR beta chain sequences. Imported from immuneACCESS, the table was reduced by TCRdb to in-frame sequences with V and J called. These copies leave out some clones; in studies compared against another copy, an unresolved V gene accounts for under half, and the cause of the remainder is not known. The DNA was the basis for D and trimming; V, J and clone size are from that table. This sample comprises around 150,000 clones, under 90% of them detected only once. About 9.4% of the sample lies in the top ten. Worth noting for this clone: Its antigen is currently not known. Qualities for individual bases were not recorded, and no much larger clone is one base off.

Donors formed part of the validation cohort, which comprised some 120 subjects and was distinct from the first cohort of 550 to 850 subjects. The CDR3 starts with the cysteine, ends with the phenylalanine, and has 14 residues. The retained sequence is limited to the CDR3, 42 bases, with the frame set at the first base. V is cut by 4 bases and J by 8 bases, and the space between the germline ends is 15 bases. CDR1 and CDR2, per the germline V gene, are SGHNT and YENEEA. Recombination linked TRBV11-3 to TRBJ2-1; the D gene assignment is ambiguous. The TCR sequence derives from a woman aged 18-30 years in good health and CMV-seropositive. Sequenced input: PBMCs. The CDR3 in this case is CASSSSAMLDEQFF. In nucleotides, the sequence is TGTGCCAGCAGCTCCTCCGCGATGCTCGATGAGCAGTTCTTC.